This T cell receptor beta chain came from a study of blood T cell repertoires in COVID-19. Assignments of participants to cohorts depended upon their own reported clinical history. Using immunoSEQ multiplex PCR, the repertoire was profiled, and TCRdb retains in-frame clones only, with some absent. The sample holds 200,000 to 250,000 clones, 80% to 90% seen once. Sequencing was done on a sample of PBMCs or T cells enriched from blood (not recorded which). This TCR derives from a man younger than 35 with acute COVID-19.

The CDR3: CASSSSGSTNEQFF. CDR3 DNA: TGTGCCAGCAGTTCTAGCGGGAGTACAAATGAGCAGTTCTTC. The chain recombines TRBV27 with TRBJ2-1, with 10 bases matching TRBD2. J lost 7 bases, V lost 4 bases, and 4 bases had no gene match. The CDR3 runs 14 residues. Germline values: CDR1 MNHEY, CDR2 SMNVEV (reference sequence).